The 6 T cell receptor beta chains below were found in one sample sequenced in a study of blood T cell repertoires in COVID-19. Method: immunoSEQ multiplex PCR; TCRdb's copy keeps in-frame clones and lacks some. The table includes around 230,000 clones, around 88% detected once. The specimen was PBMCs or T cells enriched from blood (not recorded which). Source of these receptors: a woman aged 40 to 50 with acute COVID-19.

The chain links TRBV9 to TRBJ2-3; 8 bases line up with TRBD1. V lost 4 bases to trimming and J lost 6 bases; unmatched junction nucleotides: 10. The CDR3 extends over 15 amino acids. Germline lookup yields CDR1 SGDLS and CDR2 YYNGEE. The CDR3 DNA sequence: TGTGCCAGCAGCAACCCCCAGGGGGCAGTTGATACGCAGTATTTT. This gives the protein CASSNPQGAVDTQYF.

This chain uses TRBV5-8 with TRBJ2-3; a possible D gene is TRBD1 (5 bases). In germline, CDR1 is SGHTS, CDR2 YDEGEE. V dropped 1 base and J dropped 5 bases, with 8 bases sitting between them. The CDR3 totals 13 residues. CDR3 nucleotide sequence: TGTGCCAGCAGCTTGAGGGGAAGAGATACGCAGTATTTT. Its protein product is CASSLRGRDTQYF.

The sample holds one count of this clone. The chain couples TRBV7-2 to TRBJ1-2, with 8 bases aligning to TRBD1. V was clipped by 5 bases and J by 4 bases; unmatched bases: 9. Germline CDR1 SGHTA, CDR2 FQGNSA. There are 15 residues in the CDR3. For the CDR3, the DNA is TGTGCCAGCAGCACCCAGGGGGCGCTTCCCTATGGCTACACCTTC. Translated: CASSTQGALPYGYTF.

The V call is TRBV30, the J call TRBJ1-5; weak D call: TRBD1 (6 bases). The CDR3 totals 15 residues. V was shortened by 2 bases and J by 1 base, with 12 bases between the two germline ends. Germline lookup yields CDR1 GTSNPN and CDR2 SVGIG (reference sequence). DNA of the CDR3: TGTGCCTGGAGTCCGGGACACAACAGCAATCAGCCCCAGCATTTT. Protein product: CAWSPGHNSNQPQHF.

The rearrangement joins TRBV6-5 to TRBJ2-1; D is uncertain. The CDR3 spans 12 residues. Trimming pared 6 bases from V and 6 bases from J, leaving 9 bases between. Germline CDR1 reads MNHEY; CDR2 reads SVGAGI. The CDR3 loop reads CASRRIANEQFF. Here the CDR3 DNA reads TGTGCCAGCAGGCGAATAGCCAATGAGCAGTTCTTC.

This chain links TRBV24-1 with TRBJ2-3, with D tentatively TRBD2 (6 bases). V shed 4 bases and J shed 1 base, with 11 bases lying between them. Germline-derived CDR1 and CDR2 are KGHDR and SFDVKD. This CDR3 region has 15 residues. This CDR3 reads CATSDRGGGTDTQYF. The CDR3 DNA sequence: TGTGCCACCAGTGACCGAGGCGGGGGCACAGATACGCAGTATTTT.